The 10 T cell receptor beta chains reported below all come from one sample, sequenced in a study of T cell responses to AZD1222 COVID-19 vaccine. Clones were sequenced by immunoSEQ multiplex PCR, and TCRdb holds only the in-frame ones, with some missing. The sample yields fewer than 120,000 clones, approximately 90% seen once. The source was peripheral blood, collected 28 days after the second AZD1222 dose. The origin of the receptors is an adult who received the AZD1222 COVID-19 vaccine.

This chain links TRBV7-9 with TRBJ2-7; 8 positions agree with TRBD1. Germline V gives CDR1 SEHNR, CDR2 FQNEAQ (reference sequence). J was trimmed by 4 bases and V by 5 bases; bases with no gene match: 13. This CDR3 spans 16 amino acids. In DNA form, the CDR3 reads TGTGCCAGCAGCCCGCCGGGTGAGACAGGGGTATACGAGCAGTACTTC. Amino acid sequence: CASSPPGETGVYEQYF.

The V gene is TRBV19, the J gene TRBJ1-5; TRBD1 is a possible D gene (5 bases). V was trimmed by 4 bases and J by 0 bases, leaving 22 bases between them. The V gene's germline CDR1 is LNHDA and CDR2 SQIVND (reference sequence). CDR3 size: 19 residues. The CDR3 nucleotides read TGTGCCAGTAGTACCTTTGCGGGACCCCTCGGGGGTAGCAATCAGCCCCAGCATTTT. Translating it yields CASSTFAGPLGGSNQPQHF.

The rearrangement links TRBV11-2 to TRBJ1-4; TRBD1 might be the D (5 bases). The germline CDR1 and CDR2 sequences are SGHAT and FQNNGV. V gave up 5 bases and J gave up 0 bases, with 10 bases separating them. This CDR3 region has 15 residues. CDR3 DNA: TGTGCCAGCAGCCCGGGGGGATCAACTAATGAAAAACTGTTTTTT. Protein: CASSPGGSTNEKLFF.

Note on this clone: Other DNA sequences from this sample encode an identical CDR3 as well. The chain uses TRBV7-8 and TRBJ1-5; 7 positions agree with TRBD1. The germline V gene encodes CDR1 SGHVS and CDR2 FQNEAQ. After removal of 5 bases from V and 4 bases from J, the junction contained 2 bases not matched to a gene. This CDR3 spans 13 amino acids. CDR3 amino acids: CASSRTGNQPQHF. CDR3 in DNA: TGTGCCAGCAGCCGGACAGGAAATCAGCCCCAGCATTTT.

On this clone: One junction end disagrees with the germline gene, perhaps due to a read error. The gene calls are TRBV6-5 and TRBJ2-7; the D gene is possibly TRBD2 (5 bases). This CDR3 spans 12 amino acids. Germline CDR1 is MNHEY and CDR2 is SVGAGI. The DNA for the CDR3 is TGTGCTAGCAGCGGAGCCCGCTACGAGCAGTACTTC. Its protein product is CASSGARYEQYF.

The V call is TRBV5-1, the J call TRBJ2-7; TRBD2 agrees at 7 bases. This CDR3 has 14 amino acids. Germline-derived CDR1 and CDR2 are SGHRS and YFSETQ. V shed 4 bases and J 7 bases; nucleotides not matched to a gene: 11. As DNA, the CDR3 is TGCGCCAGCAGCGTCCCCCGGGGAGGGTGGGAGCAGTACTTC. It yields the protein CASSVPRGGWEQYF. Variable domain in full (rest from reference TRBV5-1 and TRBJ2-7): KAGVTQTPRYLIKTRGQQVTLSCSPISGHRSVSWYQQTPGQGLQFLFEYFSETQRNKGNFPGRFSGRQFSNSRSEMNVSTLELGDSALYLCASSVPRGGWEQYFGPGTRLTVT.

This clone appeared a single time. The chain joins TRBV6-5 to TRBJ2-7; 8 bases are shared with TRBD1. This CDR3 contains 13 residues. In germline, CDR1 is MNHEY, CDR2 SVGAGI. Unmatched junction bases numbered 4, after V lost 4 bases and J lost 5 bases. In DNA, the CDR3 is TGTGCCAGCAGTTCCCGGACAGGGAACGAGCAGTACTTC. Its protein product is CASSSRTGNEQYF.

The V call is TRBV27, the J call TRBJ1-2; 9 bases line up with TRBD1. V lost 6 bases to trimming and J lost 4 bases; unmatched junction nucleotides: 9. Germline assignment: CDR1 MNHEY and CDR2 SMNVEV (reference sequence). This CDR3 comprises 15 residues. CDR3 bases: TGTGCCAGCAGCTTAACAGGGGGCGCCGGCTATGGCTACACCTTC. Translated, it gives CASSLTGGAGYGYTF.

CDR3 amino acids: CASKSGTGNTEAFF. DNA for the CDR3: TGTGCCAGCAAGTCAGGGACAGGGAACACTGAAGCTTTCTTT. This sequence joins TRBV2 and TRBJ1-1, with 8 bases matching TRBD1. V dropped 7 bases and J dropped 1; count of bases not matched to a gene: 5. This CDR3 is built from 14 residues. Germline-derived CDR1 and CDR2 are SNHLY and FYNNEI. The variable domain in full, completed from reference TRBV2 and TRBJ1-1, reads EPEVTQTPSHQVTQMGQEVILRCVPISNHLYFYWYRQILGQKVEFLVSFYNNEISEKSEIFDDQFSVERPDGSNFTLKIRSTKLEDSAMYFCASKSGTGNTEAFFGQGTRLTVV.

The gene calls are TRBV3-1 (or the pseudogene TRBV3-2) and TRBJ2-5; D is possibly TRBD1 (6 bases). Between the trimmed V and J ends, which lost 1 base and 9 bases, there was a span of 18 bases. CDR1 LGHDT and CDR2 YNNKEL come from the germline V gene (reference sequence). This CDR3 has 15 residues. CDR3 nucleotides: TGTGCCAGCAGCCAAGGGACAGAACCCAGTGGGGCCCAGTACTTC. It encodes CASSQGTEPSGAQYF.